Following are 2 T cell receptor beta chains from one sample sequenced in a study of response to subunit inactivated influenza vaccine. TCRdb reanalysed the RT-PCR reads using MiXCR and keeps one entry per CDR3 protein. Of about 830,000 distinct CDR3 sequences in the sample, less than 20% were seen once. Specimen: PBMCs from blood, collected 5 days after vaccination. The receptors were gathered from a man over 45 who received an inactivated influenza vaccine.

The chain links TRBV3-1 to TRBJ1-6, with 9 bases matching TRBD1. CDR1 and CDR2 (germline): LGHDT, YNNKEL (reference sequence). The CDR3 covers 15 residues. V shed 1 base and J 10 bases; nucleotides not matched to a gene: 5. The CDR3 region has the DNA TGTGCCAGCAGCCAAGTGGGACAGGGAGTCTCACCCCTCCACTTT. This encodes CASSQVGQGVSPLHF.

In this sample, this clonotype turned up a few times. The genes are TRBV4-1 and TRBJ2-2; weak D call: TRBD2 (5 bases). Germline CDR1 and CDR2: MGHRA and YSYEKL. The CDR3 is 16 residues long. V lost 4 bases to trimming and J lost 4 bases, with 16 bases between them. The CDR3 loop is CASSPSSGFGTGELFF. For the CDR3, the DNA is TGCGCCAGCAGCCCGAGTTCGGGGTTCGGCACCGGGGAGCTGTTTTTT.